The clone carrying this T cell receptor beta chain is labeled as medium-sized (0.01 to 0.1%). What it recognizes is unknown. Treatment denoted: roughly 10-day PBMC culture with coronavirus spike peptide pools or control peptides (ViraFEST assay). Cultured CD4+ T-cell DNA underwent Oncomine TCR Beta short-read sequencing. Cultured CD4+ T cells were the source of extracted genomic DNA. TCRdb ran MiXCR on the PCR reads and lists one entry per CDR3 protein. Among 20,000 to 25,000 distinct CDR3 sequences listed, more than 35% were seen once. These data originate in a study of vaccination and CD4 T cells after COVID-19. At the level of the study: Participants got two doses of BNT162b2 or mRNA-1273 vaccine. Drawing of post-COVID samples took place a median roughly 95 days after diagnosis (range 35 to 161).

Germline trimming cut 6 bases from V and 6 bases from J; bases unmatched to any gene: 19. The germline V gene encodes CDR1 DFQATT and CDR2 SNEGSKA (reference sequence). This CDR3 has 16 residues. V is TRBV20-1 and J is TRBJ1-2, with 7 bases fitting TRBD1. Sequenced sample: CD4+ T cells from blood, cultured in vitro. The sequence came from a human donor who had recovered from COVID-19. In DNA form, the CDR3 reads TGCAGTGCCACTAGGTACAGGGGCGGTCCTGGGGATGGCTACACCTTC. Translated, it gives CSATRYRGGPGDGYTF.